The sequence of this TCR beta chain was determined in a study (dated by TCRdb to 2013 to 2016). For context, the study as a whole: Whether tumor-infiltrating Tregs in breast cancer are recruited from blood Tregs or converted in situ from other CD4+ T cell subsets was tested. Paper-wide results and their limitations: The greatest overlap of tumor-infiltrating Treg TCR alpha and beta sequences was observed with tumor naive CD4+ T cells, followed by blood naive CD4+ T cells. Tumor memory CD4+ T cell TCR gene usage clustered with blood and lymph node memory CD4+ cells and lymph node naive CD4+ cells. Validation in the larger cohort was restricted to a single TCR beta V-J rearrangement rather than whole repertoires.

Full-length TCR variable regions were amplified by 5' RACE PCR with constant-region reverse primers, and semi-nested PCR with Nested Universal Primer A was subsequently performed. The ReliaPrep RNA Cell Miniprep System was used to extract total RNA, which was then reverse transcribed into 5'RACE-ready cDNA with the SMARTer RACE 5'/3' Kit. An Illumina MiSeq was used to sequence the full-length TCR alpha and beta libraries, which had been barcoded with multiplex adaptors. On the study's bioinformatics: For each of nine subset-tissue groups, sequencing data from the five patients were combined, and the groups were compared by unsupervised clustering of TCR gene usage. The Morisita-Horn index, with shared sequences weighted by their contribution to each repertoire, was used to calculate repertoire similarity. TCRdb reworked the public reads: Q25 trimming with fastp, MiXCR clone assembly, productive beta chains retained. Rows merge per CDR3 protein into single entries with the most common DNA and genes. The V and J calls reflect TCRdb's pipeline rather than the authors' work. The table for this sample lists about 42,000 distinct CDR3 sequences; approximately 22% of them were counted only once. About 3.8% of the sample comes from the top ten.

The germline V gene sets CDR1 to LGHNT and CDR2 to FRNRAP. The germline V end is reduced by 4 bases and the J end by 5 bases; junction bases left unmatched: 6. There are 15 amino acids in the CDR3, from cysteine to phenylalanine inclusive. Just the 45-base CDR3 DNA is kept, in frame starting at base 1. Note on this clonotype: The specificity of this receptor is unknown. No base quality values were provided; no much bigger clone lies one nucleotide off.

Tregs were isolated as CD4+CD25+CD127-/low cells. Tregs, naive and memory CD4+ T cells from tumor, blood and ipsilateral draining lymph nodes of 4 or 5 breast cancer patients underwent full-length TCR alpha and beta sequencing. Ficoll density gradient centrifugation was used to isolate mononuclear cells from either lymph nodes or 50 ml of peripheral blood. A purity exceeding 90% was confirmed by FACS for the sorted cell populations. The rearrangement combines TRBV12-5 with TRBJ2-1; a stretch of 9 junction bases matches TRBD2. This receptor was obtained from a female donor with breast cancer. The sample consisted of Tregs sorted from blood. This receptor carries the CDR3 CASGSSSGSHNEQFF. The nucleotides are TGTGCTAGTGGTTCCAGTAGCGGGAGCCACAATGAGCAGTTCTTC.